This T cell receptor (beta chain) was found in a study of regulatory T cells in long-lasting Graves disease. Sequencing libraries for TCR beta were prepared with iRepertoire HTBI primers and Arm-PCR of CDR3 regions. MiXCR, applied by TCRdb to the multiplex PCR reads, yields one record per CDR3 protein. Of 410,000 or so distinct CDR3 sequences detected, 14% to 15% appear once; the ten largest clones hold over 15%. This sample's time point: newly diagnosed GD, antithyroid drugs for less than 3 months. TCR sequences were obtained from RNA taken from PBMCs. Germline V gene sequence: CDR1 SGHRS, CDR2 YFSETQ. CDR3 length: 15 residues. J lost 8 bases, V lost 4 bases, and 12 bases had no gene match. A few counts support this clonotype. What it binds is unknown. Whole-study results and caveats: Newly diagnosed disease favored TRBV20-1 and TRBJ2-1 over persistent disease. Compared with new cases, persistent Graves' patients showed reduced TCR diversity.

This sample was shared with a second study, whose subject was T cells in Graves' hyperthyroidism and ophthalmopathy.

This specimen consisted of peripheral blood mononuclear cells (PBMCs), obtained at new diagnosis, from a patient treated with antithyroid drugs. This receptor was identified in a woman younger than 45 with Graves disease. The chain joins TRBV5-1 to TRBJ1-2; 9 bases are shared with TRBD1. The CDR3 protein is CASSSKAGQGYGYTF. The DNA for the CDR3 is TGCGCCAGCAGCAGTAAGGCGGGACAGGGTTACGGCTACACCTTC.